This T cell receptor beta chain was sequenced during a study of T cell changes during pregnancy in multiple sclerosis. TCRdb keeps only in-frame clones here, not all; method: immunoSEQ multiplex PCR. The data show about 79,000 clones, with about 90% seen just once and around 0.5% held by the top ten. V shed 1 base and J 1 base; nucleotides not matched to a gene: 7. Per germline, CDR1 SQVTM and CDR2 ANQGSEA. This CDR3 is built from 15 residues. This clonotype was sampled from a female donor with multiple sclerosis, enrolled in a pregnancy study. V and J are TRBV29-1 and TRBJ2-7; 7 positions agree with TRBD1. The sequencing here drew on CD4+ T cells from peripheral blood mononuclear cells, taken in the second trimester of pregnancy. CDR3 nucleotide sequence: TGCAGCGTTGAAGTTAGGGACAGAGGGTCCTACGAGCAGTACTTC. It translates to CSVEVRDRGSYEQYF.